A selection of T cell receptor beta chains follows, all from one sample in a study of blood T cells in healthy people across ages. TCRdb redid the calling of the 5' RACE reads with MiXCR, one entry per CDR3 protein. Of more than 900,000 distinct CDR3 sequences detected, roughly 28% appear once; the ten largest clones hold about 10%. These same data were also listed under a study on T cells of mothers and their children.

The sequencing input was blood. These receptors were collected from a woman aged 40 to 55 in good health. Both conserved end residues are part of each CDR3. D genes are given only for firm matches. Only some rows state a clone size, as once, few, many or a class for expanded clones.

CDR3 length,J gene,clone size,V gene,D gene,CDR3 DNA,CDR3 protein
16,TRBJ1-2,NA,TRBV28,NA,TGTGCCAGCAGTTACCCCGCAATTATGGGGGCCTATGGCTACACCTTC,CASSYPAIMGAYGYTF
16,TRBJ2-4,NA,TRBV11-3,TRBD2,TGTGCCAGCAGCTTAGGGCTGGGACGGGGGGAAAACATTCAGTACTTC,CASSLGLGRGENIQYF
14,TRBJ1-2,few,TRBV12-3/TRBV12-4,NA,TGTGCCAGCAGTCCAAACGACAAGGGAGGCGGCTACACCTTC,CASSPNDKGGGYTF
12,TRBJ1-3,NA,TRBV29-1,NA,TGCAGCGTTGAAGGGGGAAGAAACACCATATATTTT,CSVEGGRNTIYF
18,TRBJ2-3,few,TRBV7-9,NA,TGTGCCAGCAGCTCCCTCGAAAACTGGCCGGGGGACACAGATACGCAGTATTTT,CASSSLENWPGDTDTQYF
14,TRBJ2-1,NA,TRBV7-8,NA,TGTGCCAGCAGCTACCAGGGGGGGGACAATGAGCAGTTCTTC,CASSYQGGDNEQFF
12,TRBJ2-3,many,TRBV20-1,NA,TGCAGTGCTAGCGGGGGTATGGATACGCAGTATTTT,CSASGGMDTQYF
12,TRBJ1-5,NA,TRBV28,NA,TGTGCCAGCGGCACCCCCAATCAGCCCCAGCATTTT,CASGTPNQPQHF
13,TRBJ2-5,few,TRBV2,NA,TGTGCCGGCAAAGAGGCTAGACAAGAGACCCAGTACTTC,CAGKEARQETQYF
20,TRBJ2-1,NA,TRBV12-3/TRBV12-4,TRBD1,TGTGCCAACAGTTTAGCATTAGGACAGGGAGATTATGCAACCTACAATGAGCAGTTCTTC,CANSLALGQGDYATYNEQFF
16,TRBJ2-3,NA,TRBV12-3/TRBV12-4,TRBD1,TGTGCCAGCAGTTTAGCGCAGGGGGAGAGAGCAGATGCGGAGTATTTT,CASSLAQGERADAEYF
16,TRBJ2-1,few,TRBV7-2,NA,TGTGCCAGCAGACCCGCAGGGAACGTAGCCTACAATGAGCAGTTCTTC,CASRPAGNVAYNEQFF
16,TRBJ2-1,many,TRBV9,TRBD2,TGTGCCAGCAGCGTAGCTGGGAGGGAAGGGGACAATGAGCAGTTCTTC,CASSVAGREGDNEQFF
13,TRBJ1-2,NA,TRBV5-6,NA,TGTGCCAGCAGCTTTCTTGACACCTCTGGCTACACCTTC,CASSFLDTSGYTF
13,TRBJ2-6,many,TRBV29-1,NA,TGCAGCGTCGCCGGGACAGGGGCCAACGTCCTGACTTTC,CSVAGTGANVLTF
16,TRBJ2-7,NA,TRBV20-1,NA,TGCAGTGCTAGGTCGAATTTACAGGCTTTTCCATCAGAGCAGTACTTC,CSARSNLQAFPSEQYF
16,TRBJ1-1,few,TRBV7-2,NA,TGTGCCAGCAGCTTAGCGGGAAGAGGATTGAACACTGAAGCTTTCTTT,CASSLAGRGLNTEAFF
17,TRBJ1-2,many,TRBV24-1,TRBD1,TGTGCCACCAGTGATTTGGGCAGGGGGCACTATGACTATGGCTACACCTTC,CATSDLGRGHYDYGYTF
12,TRBJ2-5,NA,TRBV25-1,NA,TGTGCCAGCAGGAAGCTCACGGAGACCCAGTACTTC,CASRKLTETQYF
15,TRBJ2-7,NA,TRBV7-9,TRBD1,TGTGCCAGCAGCCGAATGGGACAGGGGAACTACGAGCAGTACTTC,CASSRMGQGNYEQYF
12,TRBJ1-2,NA,TRBV6-5,NA,TGTGCCAGCACTGCAGGGTCGTATGGCTACACCTTC,CASTAGSYGYTF
14,TRBJ2-7,many,TRBV6-5,TRBD1,TGTGCCAGCCGGAGGAGGACAGGGAACTACGAGCAGTACTTC,CASRRRTGNYEQYF
15,TRBJ2-2,few,TRBV5-1,NA,TGCGCCAGCAGCGCGGTCGGGGGCATTGACGGGGAGCTGTTTTTT,CASSAVGGIDGELFF
11,TRBJ1-1,NA,TRBV10-3,TRBD1,TGTGCCACCTATCGACAGGGTGAAGCTTTCTTT,CATYRQGEAFF
14,TRBJ2-3,few,TRBV12-3/TRBV12-4,NA,TGTGCCAGCAGTTTAGAGATCTATACAGATACGCAGTATTTT,CASSLEIYTDTQYF
14,TRBJ1-5,NA,TRBV10-3,TRBD1,TGTGCCATCAGTGGACAGGGCGGCAATCAGCCCCAGCATTTT,CAISGQGGNQPQHF
13,TRBJ2-5,few,TRBV6-4,TRBD1,TGTGCCAGCAGTGACTCAGGGGGCGATGAGCAGTACTTC,CASSDSGGDEQYF